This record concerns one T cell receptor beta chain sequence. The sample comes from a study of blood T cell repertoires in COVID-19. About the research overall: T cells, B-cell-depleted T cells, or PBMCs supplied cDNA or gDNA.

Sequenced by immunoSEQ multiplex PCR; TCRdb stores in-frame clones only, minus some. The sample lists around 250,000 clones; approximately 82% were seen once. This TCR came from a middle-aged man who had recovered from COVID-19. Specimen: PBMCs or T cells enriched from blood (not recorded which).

The CDR3 nucleotides are TGTGCCAGCAGCGCAGGGGGTAGGAATGGCTACACCTTC. Translation gives CASSAGGRNGYTF. The chain employs TRBV9 and TRBJ1-2, with TRBD1 matching over 7 bases. With 3 bases clipped from V and 6 bases from J, the junction kept 5 bases outside the gene matches. Germline V CDR1 and CDR2: SGDLS, YYNGEE. The CDR3 covers 13 residues.